This T cell receptor (beta chain) comes out of a study of blood T cells in healthy people across ages. Study-level findings and limits: Changes seen in expanded clonotypes were possibly confounded by donor CMV status left unknown.

Trimming shortened V by 0 bases and J by 8 bases, and 23 bases separated the two germline ends. Germline V lookup: CDR1 DFQATT, CDR2 SNEGSKA (reference sequence). CDR3 length: 17 residues. Then a second PCR, running about 6 to 11 cycles, was carried out with a sample-barcoded 5' primer and a J-beta primer mix. Researchers report that a template-switch adaptor with 12 random nucleotides tagged each cDNA molecule. TCRdb recomputed calls from the 5' RACE reads with MiXCR, one row per CDR3 protein. The data hold some 700,000 distinct CDR3 sequences, with roughly 43% observed a single time. With respect to this clonotype: Its antigen is currently unknown.

The specimen sequenced was blood. The chain links TRBV20-1 to TRBJ2-1, with D possibly being TRBD2 (5 bases). The source is a woman between 55 and 75 years old in good health. CDR3 residues: CSARDWSTGYVLDEQFF. CDR3 DNA sequence: TGCAGTGCTAGAGATTGGTCTACGGGATATGTATTGGATGAGCAGTTCTTC.